Presented here are 22 T cell receptor beta chains from one specimen sequenced in a study of T cells in Graves' hyperthyroidism and ophthalmopathy. RNA transcripts yielded amplified TCR beta CDR3 regions. TCR CDR3 underwent first-round RT-PCR with the HTBI primer set. TCRdb fed the multiplex PCR reads into MiXCR, producing one record per CDR3 protein. The sample holds 610,000 or so distinct CDR3 sequences, around 46% seen once. The sample was peripheral blood or thyroid tissue (not recorded which). The source is a woman aged 18-29 years with Graves' hyperthyroidism.

Remarks on this clonotype: This could be a read error, since a much larger clone is one nucleotide away. Here the CDR3 omits its conserved ending phenylalanine or tryptophan, so a read error is the likely source. The rearrangement uses TRBV6-5 and TRBJ2-5; D unclear. The CDR3 contains 12 residues. CDR1 MNHEY and CDR2 SVGAGI come from the germline V gene. Trimming shortened V by 5 bases and J by 5 bases, and 9 bases separated the two germline ends. CDR3 residues: CASSPHRETQYL. The CDR3 DNA reads TGTGCCAGCAGTCCACATCGGGAGACCCAGTACCTC.

This clonotype was seen at least ten times. This chain links TRBV7-2 with TRBJ1-6; no clear D. The germline V gene has CDR1 SGHTA and CDR2 FQGNSA. V was clipped by 5 bases and J by 13 bases, with 15 bases between them. CDR3 length: 13 amino acids. CDR3 protein: CASSDSAPGPLHF. Written as DNA, the CDR3 is TGTGCCAGCAGCGACTCGGCACCGGGGCCCCTCCACTTT.

This clonotype was counted many times. V is TRBV18 and J is TRBJ1-2; 10 bases are shared with TRBD1. The germline V gene has CDR1 KGHSH and CDR2 LQKENI. CDR3 length equals 13 residues. With V trimmed by 5 bases and J by 8 bases, 5 bases remained unmatched. Here the CDR3 reads CASSADRGNGYTF. CDR3 nucleotide sequence: TGTGCCAGCTCAGCGGACAGGGGGAACGGCTACACCTTC.

The chain combines TRBV12-3 or TRBV12-4 with TRBJ2-7; 8 nucleotides align to TRBD1. The CDR3 totals 14 residues. V trimming: 6 bases; J trimming: 3 bases; junction bases outside the gene matches: 7. Written as DNA, the CDR3 is TGTGCCAGCAGCCAGACAGGGGTTTACTACGAGCAGTACTTC. Protein: CASSQTGVYYEQYF.

This clonotype occurred many times. The CDR3 DNA reads TGTGCCAGCAGCCCAGAAGGGTTTGACACTGAAGCTTTCTTT. It yields the protein CASSPEGFDTEAFF. This chain links TRBV5-8 with TRBJ1-1; D gene uncertain. Germline CDR1 and CDR2: SGHTS and YDEGEE. The CDR3 is 14 residues long. Trimming removed 4 bases from V and 3 bases from J, with 13 bases in between.

This clonotype came up a few times. The chain is built from TRBV10-3 and TRBJ2-3; 8 bases line up with TRBD2. Per germline, CDR1 ENHRY and CDR2 SYGVKD. The CDR3 contains 14 residues. The J segment lost 6 bases and the V segment lost 4 bases, leaving 6 bases of the junction unmatched. DNA of the CDR3: TGTGCCATCAGTGCAGCGGGAGTGGTGGATACGCAGTATTTT. It yields the protein CAISAAGVVDTQYF.

This clonotype was found many times. V and J are TRBV20-1 and TRBJ2-5; 7 positions match TRBD1. Trimming cost V 8 bases and J 0 bases; bases outside gene matches: 3. The CDR3 totals 12 residues. Germline V gene lookup returns CDR1 DFQATT and CDR2 SNEGSKA (reference sequence). This CDR3 reads CSPGQNQETQYF. The CDR3 DNA reads TGCAGTCCGGGACAGAACCAAGAGACCCAGTACTTC.

This clonotype was seen repeatedly, ten times or more. The chain links TRBV6-1 to TRBJ1-6; 7 positions match TRBD1. CDR3 length: 15 residues. V lost 1 base to trimming and J lost 7 bases; unmatched junction nucleotides: 4. Germline V gene lookup returns CDR1 MNHNS and CDR2 SASEGT. This chain's CDR3 is CASSEGTGGNSPLHF. In nucleotides, the CDR3 is TGTGCCAGCAGTGAAGGGACAGGCGGGAATTCACCCCTCCACTTT.

The chain employs TRBV29-1 and TRBJ2-7; the match to TRBD2 covers 8 bases. V lost 8 bases, J lost 3 bases, and 9 bases stayed unmatched. The CDR3 consists of 13 residues. The V gene's germline CDR1 is SQVTM and CDR2 ANQGSEA. The CDR3: CSTTTSANYEQYF. The CDR3, as DNA: TGCAGCACCACGACTAGCGCGAACTACGAGCAGTACTTC.

This clonotype was seen only a few times. Written as DNA, the CDR3 is TGTGCCAGCAGTAACCACATCCTACCTTCCTATGGCTACACCTTC. Amino acid sequence: CASSNHILPSYGYTF. The chain employs TRBV6-1 and TRBJ1-2; D remains ambiguous. The CDR3 consists of 15 residues. V lost 5 bases to trimming and J lost 4 bases, with 17 bases between them. Germline V CDR1 and CDR2: MNHNS, SASEGT.

This chain uses TRBV7-9 with TRBJ1-2; TRBD1 is a possible D gene (5 bases). V was trimmed by 5 bases and J by 4 bases, leaving 17 bases between them. Germline values: CDR1 SEHNR, CDR2 FQNEAQ (reference sequence). This CDR3 comprises 15 residues. CDR3 DNA sequence: TGTGCCAGCAGCCCAAAGCCAGGGACCCTCTATGGCTACACCTTC. Its translation is CASSPKPGTLYGYTF.

The chain employs TRBV7-9 and TRBJ2-2, with unresolved D. The V end lost 5 bases, the J end lost 8 bases, and 9 bases lay between the germline ends. The germline V gene has CDR1 SEHNR and CDR2 FQNEAQ (reference sequence). The CDR3 contains 12 residues. The CDR3 DNA reads as TGTGCCAGCAGCAACAGAGGAGGGGAGCTGTTTTTT. Translating it yields CASSNRGGELFF.

There are many counts of this clonotype. CDR3 loop: CASSRGLHLNEKLFF. The CDR3 DNA reads as TGTGCCAGCAGTCGAGGACTGCATCTCAATGAAAAACTGTTTTTT. The chain links TRBV2 to TRBJ1-4; D gene unclear. The V end lost 5 bases, the J end lost 5 bases, and 15 bases lay between the germline ends. From germline, CDR1 is SNHLY and CDR2 FYNNEI. The CDR3 is 15 residues long.

This clonotype was found many times. This rearrangement joins TRBV6-1 to TRBJ1-5; D not resolved. Trimming stripped 1 base from V and 6 bases from J, with 13 bases between. The CDR3 contains 15 residues. Looked up from germline, CDR1 is MNHNS and CDR2 is SASEGT. The CDR3 sequence: CASSEVPGWGQPQHF. The DNA of the CDR3 is TGTGCCAGCAGTGAAGTCCCAGGCTGGGGTCAGCCCCAGCATTTT.

V is TRBV5-1 and J is TRBJ2-2; D is possibly TRBD1 (6 bases). V lost 4 bases to trimming and J lost 2 bases, with 18 bases between them. Looked up from germline, CDR1 is SGHRS and CDR2 is YFSETQ. CDR3 length: 17 residues. The CDR3 protein is CASSPGMQGKNTGELFF. CDR3 sequence (DNA): TGCGCCAGCAGCCCCGGGATGCAGGGGAAAAACACCGGGGAGCTGTTTTTT.

This clonotype was seen more than once but under ten times. CDR3 DNA sequence: TGTGCCAGCACGACAGGGGGCCATGGCTACACCTTC. Encoded protein: CASTTGGHGYTF. This chain connects TRBV27 to TRBJ1-2, with 10 bases lining up with TRBD1. J gave up 6 bases and V 7 bases, and 2 bases lay outside the gene matches. Germline CDR1 reads MNHEY; CDR2 reads SMNVEV (reference sequence). This CDR3 is built from 12 residues.

About this clonotype: This may be a read error, as it is one base from a much larger clone. The chain carries TRBV20-1 and TRBJ2-2; 10 bases map to TRBD2. This CDR3 is 18 amino acids long. The trim removed 6 bases at V and 0 bases at J, leaving 13 bases unmatched. CDR1 DFQATT and CDR2 SNEGSKA come from the germline V gene (reference sequence). The CDR3 protein is CSATSPSGRFANTGELFF. For the CDR3, the DNA is TGCAGTGCCACATCCCCTAGCGGGAGATTCGCGAACACCGGGGAGCTGTTTTTT.

Many counts were recorded for this clonotype. The chain carries TRBV7-2 and TRBJ2-2, with a possible D match to TRBD1 (6 bases). Germline V gives CDR1 SGHTA, CDR2 FQGNSA. The CDR3 loop spans 14 amino acids. V lost 5 bases and J 4 bases, leaving 11 bases between the germline ends. CDR3 DNA: TGTGCCAGCAGCGCCGGGACAAGCACCGGGGAGCTGTTTTTT. Protein: CASSAGTSTGELFF.

CDR3 nucleotides: TGCAGCTTGGGGACAACATACACCGGGGAGCTGTTTTTT. Translated, it gives CSLGTTYTGELFF. J is TRBJ2-2 and V is TRBV29-1; TRBD1 is a possible D gene (6 bases). Trimming shortened V by 8 bases and J by 3 bases, and 13 bases separated the two germline ends. CDR3 length: 13 residues. The germline V gene has CDR1 SQVTM and CDR2 ANQGSEA.

V gene TRBV19 combines with J gene TRBJ2-3; D ambiguous. The CDR3 is made up of 11 amino acids. With 9 bases removed from V and 7 bases from J, the gap between germline ends came to 11 bases. Germline V gene data show CDR1 as LNHDA and CDR2 as SQIVND (reference sequence). CDR3: CASRLRNTQYF. CDR3 nucleotides: TGTGCCAGCCGCTTGCGAAATACGCAGTATTTT.

The V and J genes are TRBV5-1 and TRBJ1-6; D is ambiguous. The CDR3 extends over 14 amino acids. Germline lookup yields CDR1 SGHRS and CDR2 YFSETQ. V lost 0 bases, J lost 13 bases, and 14 bases lay in between. The CDR3 loop is CASSLEEGPRPLHF. The CDR3 DNA reads as TGCGCCAGCAGCTTGGAGGAGGGCCCGAGGCCCCTCCACTTT.

A single count supports this clonotype. The genes are TRBV7-9 and TRBJ2-5; no reliable D call. With 9 bases removed from V and 5 bases from J, the gap between germline ends came to 13 bases. Germline V gene data show CDR1 as SEHNR and CDR2 as FQNEAQ (reference sequence). The CDR3 runs to 12 residues. In DNA form, the CDR3 reads TGTGCCAGTGCAATGGGAAATGAGACCCAGTACTTC. It yields the protein CASAMGNETQYF.